The clone carrying this TCR beta chain was counted between two and nine times. Antigen unknown. These data belong to a study of cytomegalovirus exposure and HLA in healthy donors. General observations from the study: Upon later analysis, HLA-associated TCR beta chains proved more clonally expanded than other, equally common chains. Upon later analysis, TCR association rates were observed to vary by HLA locus, being highest for DRB1 and lowest for HLA-C.

Researchers ran the PCR with 60 Vbeta and 13 Jbeta primers. Assay: immunoSEQ multiplex PCR; the TCRdb copy retains only in-frame clones and omits some. The sample lists fewer than 180,000 clones, 79% seen once, with roughly 6.3% in the top ten. The TCR originated in a man between 50 and 59 years old in good health and CMV-seropositive. Sequences were obtained from PBMCs.

The CDR3 DNA sequence: TGCACCAGCAGCCACACCCCATCACTAGGGTCCTACAATGAGCAGTTCTTC. This translates into CTSSHTPSLGSYNEQFF. The chain employs TRBV1 and TRBJ2-1; the table's TRBD2 call for D was not verified on the DNA. TRBV1 is a recognized pseudogene. The CDR3 extends over 17 amino acids.